This T cell receptor beta chain originates from a study of blood T cell repertoires in COVID-19 (dated by TCRdb to between 2020 and 2021). Regarding the complete study: Samples from collaborators originated in the United States, Italy and Spain and spanned both the acute and convalescent phases of COVID-19. The prospective study material was composed of cDNA or gDNA derived from T cells, B-cell-depleted T cells, or PBMCs. Deeply sampled blood TCRbeta repertoires from subjects exposed to, actively infected with, or recovered from COVID-19 were included in the dataset. The repertoires were released in a freely available public database intended as a resource for research on the immune response to SARS-CoV-2. The samples were drawn from the first 160 participants of the ongoing ImmuneRACE study and from 1,200 or so subjects provided by 6 global collaborators. Sample metadata almost always included a de-identified subject ID, COVID-19 status, age in years and sex. HLA class I and class II types, where available, came from metadata supplied by the sample provider rather than from assay-based typing. Study-wide conclusions, independent of this receptor: How much clinical and demographic metadata was included differed by source and by participant, and the metadata was provided uncurated.

Concerning this clone: The antigen it binds to is not known. It has no much larger one-base neighbor in the sample; base qualities were not kept.

Taken from the germline V gene, the CDR1 and CDR2 loops are SGHTA and FQGTGA. V is pruned by 5 bases and J by 2 bases, leaving 10 bases of the junction without a gene match. Its CDR3 holds 16 amino acids, cysteine through phenylalanine. Just CDR3 DNA is preserved here, 48 bases in frame from base 1. Collaborating institutions collected whole blood in K2EDTA tubes following their own protocols. For TCRbeta analysis, collaborators shipped samples in one of three forms: frozen whole blood, isolated PBMCs, or DNA extracted from either of those sample types. TCRbeta CDR3 regions were amplified from genomic DNA by means of the immunoSEQ Assay, a bias-controlled multiplex PCR. The published analysis was carried out like this. The number of nucleated cells in each sample was estimated from the amplification of reference gene primers within the assay. Sequence reads were collapsed and filtered to measure the absolute abundance of every unique TCRbeta CDR3 rearrangement. For each sample, productive Simpson clonality was calculated by taking the square root of Simpson's diversity index across productive rearrangements. This immuneACCESS table, as held by TCRdb, lists in-frame sequences with V and J called but not all clones. Of the missing ones, under half trace to an unresolved V gene in checked studies; the others have no known cause. V and J calls and clone size are given by that table; D and trimming were obtained from the DNA. The sample yields 95,000 to 150,000 clones; 82% were counted once. Of the sample, approximately 4.5% is held by the ten largest clones.

The clonotype originates from an older woman with acute or convalescent COVID-19. The rearrangement joined TRBV7-3 to TRBJ2-3, with 7 junctional bases fitting TRBD2. The material sequenced was peripheral blood. The CDR3 loop reads CASSTVGRGITDTQYF. The DNA is as follows: TGTGCCAGCAGCACAGTAGGGCGGGGGATCACAGATACGCAGTATTTT. Reference TRBV7-3 and TRBJ2-3 proteins supply the regions before and after the CDR3; the full variable domain is: GAGVSQTPSNKVTEKGKYVELRCDPISGHTALYWYRQSLGQGPEFLIYFQGTGAADDSGLPNDRFFAVRPEGSVSTLKIQRTERGDSAVYLCASSTVGRGITDTQYFGPGTRLTVL.